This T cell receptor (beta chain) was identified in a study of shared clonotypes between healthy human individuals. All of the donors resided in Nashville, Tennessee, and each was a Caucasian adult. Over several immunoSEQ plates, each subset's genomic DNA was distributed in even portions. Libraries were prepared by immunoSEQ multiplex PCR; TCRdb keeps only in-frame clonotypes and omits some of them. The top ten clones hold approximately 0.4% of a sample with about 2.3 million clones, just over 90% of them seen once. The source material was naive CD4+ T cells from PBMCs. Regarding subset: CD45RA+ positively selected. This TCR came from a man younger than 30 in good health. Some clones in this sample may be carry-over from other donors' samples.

CDR3 in DNA: TGTGCCAGCCGGCTATCGGGGAACTATGGCTACACCTTC. This gives the protein CASRLSGNYGYTF. The chain combines TRBV27 with TRBJ1-2; D is unclear. The germline V and J ends were trimmed by 8 bases and 2 bases, with 12 bases remaining between them. The CDR3 consists of 13 residues. Germline V gene data show CDR1 as MNHEY and CDR2 as SMNVEV (reference sequence).